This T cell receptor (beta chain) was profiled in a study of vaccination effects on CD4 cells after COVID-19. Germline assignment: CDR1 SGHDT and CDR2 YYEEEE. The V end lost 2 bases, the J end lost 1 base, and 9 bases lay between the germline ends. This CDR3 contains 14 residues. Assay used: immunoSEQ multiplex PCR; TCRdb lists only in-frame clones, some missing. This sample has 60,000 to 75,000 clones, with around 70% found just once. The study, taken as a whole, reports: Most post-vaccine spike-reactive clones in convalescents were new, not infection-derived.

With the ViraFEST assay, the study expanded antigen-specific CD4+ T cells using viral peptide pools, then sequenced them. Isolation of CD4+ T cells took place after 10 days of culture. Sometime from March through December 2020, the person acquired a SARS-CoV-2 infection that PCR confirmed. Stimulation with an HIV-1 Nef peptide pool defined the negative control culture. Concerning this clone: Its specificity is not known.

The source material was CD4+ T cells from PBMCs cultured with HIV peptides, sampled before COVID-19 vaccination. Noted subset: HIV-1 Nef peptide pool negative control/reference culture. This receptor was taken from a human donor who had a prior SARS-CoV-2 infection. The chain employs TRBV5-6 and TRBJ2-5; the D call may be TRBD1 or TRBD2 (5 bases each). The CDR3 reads CASSFGDPQETQYF. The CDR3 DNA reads TGTGCCAGCAGCTTCGGGGACCCCCAAGAGACCCAGTACTTC. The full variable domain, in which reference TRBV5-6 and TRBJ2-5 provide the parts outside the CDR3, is DAGVTQSPTHLIKTRGQQVTLRCSPKSGHDTVSWYQQALGQGPQFIFQYYEEEERQRGNFPDRFSGHQFPNYSSELNVNALLLGDSALYLCASSFGDPQETQYFGPGTRLLVL.